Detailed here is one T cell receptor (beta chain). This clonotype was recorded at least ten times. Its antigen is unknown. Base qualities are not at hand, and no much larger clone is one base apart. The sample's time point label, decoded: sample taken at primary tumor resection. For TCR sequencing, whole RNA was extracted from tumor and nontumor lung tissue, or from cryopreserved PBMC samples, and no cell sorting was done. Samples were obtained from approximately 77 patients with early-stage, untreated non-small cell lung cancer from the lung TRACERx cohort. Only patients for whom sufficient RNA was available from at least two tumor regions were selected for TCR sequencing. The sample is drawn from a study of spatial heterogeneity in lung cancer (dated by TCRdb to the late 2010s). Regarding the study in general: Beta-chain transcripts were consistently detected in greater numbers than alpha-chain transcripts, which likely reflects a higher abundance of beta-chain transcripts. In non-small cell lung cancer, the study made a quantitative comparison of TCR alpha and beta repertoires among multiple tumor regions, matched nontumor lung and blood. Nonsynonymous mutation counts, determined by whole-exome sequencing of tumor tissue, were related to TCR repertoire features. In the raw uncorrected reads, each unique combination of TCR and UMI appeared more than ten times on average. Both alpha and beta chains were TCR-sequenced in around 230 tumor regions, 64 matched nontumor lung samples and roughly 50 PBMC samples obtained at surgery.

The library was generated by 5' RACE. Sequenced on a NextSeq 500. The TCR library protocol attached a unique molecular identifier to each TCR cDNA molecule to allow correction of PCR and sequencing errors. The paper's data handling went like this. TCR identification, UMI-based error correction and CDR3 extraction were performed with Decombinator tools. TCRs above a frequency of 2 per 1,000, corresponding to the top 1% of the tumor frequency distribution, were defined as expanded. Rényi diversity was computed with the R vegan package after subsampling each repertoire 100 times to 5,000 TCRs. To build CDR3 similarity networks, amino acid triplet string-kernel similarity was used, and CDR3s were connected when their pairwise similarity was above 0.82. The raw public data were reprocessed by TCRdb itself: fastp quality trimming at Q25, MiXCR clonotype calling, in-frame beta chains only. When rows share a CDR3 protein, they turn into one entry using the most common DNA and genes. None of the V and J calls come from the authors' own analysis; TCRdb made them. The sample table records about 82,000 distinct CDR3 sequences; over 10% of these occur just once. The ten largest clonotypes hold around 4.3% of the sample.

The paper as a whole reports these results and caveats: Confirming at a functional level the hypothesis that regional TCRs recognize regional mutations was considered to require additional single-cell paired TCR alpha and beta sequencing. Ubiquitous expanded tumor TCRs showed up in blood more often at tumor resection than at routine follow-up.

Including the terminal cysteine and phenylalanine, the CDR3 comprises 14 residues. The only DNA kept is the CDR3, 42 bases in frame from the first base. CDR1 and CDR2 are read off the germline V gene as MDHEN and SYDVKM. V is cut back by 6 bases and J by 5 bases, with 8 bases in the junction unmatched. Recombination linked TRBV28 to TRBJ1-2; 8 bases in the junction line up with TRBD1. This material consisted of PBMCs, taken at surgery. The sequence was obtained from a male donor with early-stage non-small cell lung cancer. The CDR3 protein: CASSLSTGGYGYTF. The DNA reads TGTGCCAGCAGCCTTTCAACAGGGGGGTATGGCTACACCTTC.